The clone carrying this TCR beta chain was recorded a few times. These data originate in a study of quantifying T cell responses using KT2 cells. Study-level background: TCR alpha and beta constant-region primers primed reverse transcription of RNA.

V trimming: 5 bases; J trimming: 0 bases; junction bases outside the gene matches: 1. The length of the CDR3 is 15 residues. Germline CDR1 SEHNR, CDR2 FQNEAQ (reference sequence). A single-stranded UMI oligo with SP2 sequence was ligated to cDNA 3' ends. An equimolar mix of RC1.1 and RC1.2 primed the beta chain across TRBC1 and TRBC2. TCRdb called the UMI-ligation and nested PCR reads again in MiXCR, with one record for every CDR3 protein. The repertoire holds approximately 43,000 distinct CDR3 sequences, with over 15% as singletons. The chain uses TRBV7-9 and TRBJ2-3, with 11 bases lining up with TRBD2. Sequencing input: PBMCs spiked with cells of the T cell clone KT2. This clonotype was obtained from a human donor. CDR3 DNA: TGTGCCAGCAGCCGGACTAGCGGGAGCACAGATACGCAGTATTTT. As protein: CASSRTSGSTDTQYF.